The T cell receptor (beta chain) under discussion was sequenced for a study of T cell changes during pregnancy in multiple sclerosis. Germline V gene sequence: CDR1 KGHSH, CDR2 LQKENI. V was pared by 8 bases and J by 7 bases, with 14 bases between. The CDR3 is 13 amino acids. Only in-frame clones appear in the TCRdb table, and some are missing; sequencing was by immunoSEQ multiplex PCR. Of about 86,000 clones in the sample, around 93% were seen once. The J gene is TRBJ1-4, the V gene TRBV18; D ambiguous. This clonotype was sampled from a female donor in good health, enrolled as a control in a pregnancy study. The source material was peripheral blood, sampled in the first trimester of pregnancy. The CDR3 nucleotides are TGTGCCAGCGCCACGTTGGGCAGTGAAAAACTGTTTTTT. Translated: CASATLGSEKLFF.